This T cell receptor beta chain was recovered during a study of human T cells and chemical hapten exposure. Overall study context: The study sensitized with 2% DPC on an approximately 2 cm by approximately 2 cm patch of upper inner arm skin.

V trimming: 7 bases; J trimming: 8 bases; junction bases outside the gene matches: 9. The CDR3 loop spans 13 amino acids. CDR1 MNHEY and CDR2 SVGAGI come from the germline V gene. Time point: patch test 1, 2 weeks after DPC sensitization. Treatment specified: therapeutic diphenylcyclopropenone sensitization with weekly scalp DPC. MiXCR was run by TCRdb on the RACE reads, yielding one entry per CDR3 protein. The top ten clones hold approximately 2.5% of a sample with roughly 360,000 distinct CDR3 sequences, 4% to 5.5% of them seen once. The sequenced sample was whole blood, obtained in connection with sensitization to the hapten diphenylcyclopropenone (DPC). The chain carries TRBV6-5 and TRBJ1-2, with 8 bases fitting TRBD1. The TCR sequence derives from a woman aged 45-60 years with alopecia areata. Some clones in this sample may be carry-over from other donors' samples. The DNA for the CDR3 is TGTGCCAGCACCCCAGGGGGCTTGGGCGGCTACACCTTC. It yields the protein CASTPGGLGGYTF.